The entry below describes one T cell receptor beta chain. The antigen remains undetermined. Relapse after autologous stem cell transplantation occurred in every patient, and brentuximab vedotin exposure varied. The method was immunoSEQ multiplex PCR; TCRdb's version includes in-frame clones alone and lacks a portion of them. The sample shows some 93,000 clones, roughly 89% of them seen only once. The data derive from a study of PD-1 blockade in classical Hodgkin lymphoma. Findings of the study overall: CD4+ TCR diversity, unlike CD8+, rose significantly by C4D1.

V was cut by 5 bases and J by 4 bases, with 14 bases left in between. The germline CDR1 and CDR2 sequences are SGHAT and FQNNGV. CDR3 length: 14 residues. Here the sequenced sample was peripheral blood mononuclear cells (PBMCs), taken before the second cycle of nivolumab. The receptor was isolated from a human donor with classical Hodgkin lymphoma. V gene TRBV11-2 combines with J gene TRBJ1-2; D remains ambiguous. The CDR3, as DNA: TGTGCCAGCAGCCCGTACCCGCGGTCCTATGGCTACACCTTC. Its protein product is CASSPYPRSYGYTF.